This is a list of T cell receptor beta chains from one sample in a study of CD8 T cells in ankylosing spondylitis. TCRdb re-derived calls from the 5' RACE reads in MiXCR, one entry per CDR3 protein. The table has 250,000 or so distinct CDR3 sequences, about 24% seen once. The specimen was blood, either unsorted or a sorted T cell fraction (not recorded which). The origin of the receptors is a male donor with ankylosing spondylitis or in good health (not recorded which). Each CDR3 is given with its conserved first and last residue. The order of the fields is D gene, clone size, V gene, J gene, CDR3 protein, CDR3 DNA. D genes are given only for firm matches. The size field is filled for only some rows; it gives once, few, many or a size class.

d_call: TRBD2; clone_size: few; v_call: TRBV12-3/TRBV12-4; j_call: TRBJ2-3; cdr3_aa: CASRGTSGGKTTDTQYF; cdr3_nt: TGTGCCAGCAGGGGGACTAGCGGGGGGAAGACCACAGATACGCAGTATTTT
d_call: TRBD1; clone_size: many; v_call: TRBV12-3/TRBV12-4; j_call: TRBJ1-4; cdr3_aa: CASWDRGEKLFF; cdr3_nt: TGTGCCAGCTGGGACAGGGGTGAAAAACTGTTTTTT
d_call: .; clone_size: many; v_call: TRBV18; j_call: TRBJ2-3; cdr3_aa: CASSPQSDTQYF; cdr3_nt: TGTGCCAGCTCACCACAGTCAGATACGCAGTATTTT
d_call: TRBD1; clone_size: .; v_call: TRBV5-1; j_call: TRBJ2-5; cdr3_aa: CASSYTGQGQETQYF; cdr3_nt: TGCGCCAGCAGCTACACAGGACAGGGACAAGAGACCCAGTACTTC
d_call: .; clone_size: .; v_call: TRBV2; j_call: TRBJ2-7; cdr3_aa: CASSGRLGYEQYF; cdr3_nt: TGTGCCAGCAGTGGCAGGTTAGGGTACGAGCAGTACTTC
d_call: .; clone_size: .; v_call: TRBV30; j_call: TRBJ2-7; cdr3_aa: CAWSTGFNEQYF; cdr3_nt: TGTGCCTGGAGTACAGGGTTCAACGAGCAGTACTTC
d_call: .; clone_size: many; v_call: TRBV7-6; j_call: TRBJ2-1; cdr3_aa: CASSLESGSYNEQFF; cdr3_nt: TGTGCCAGCAGCTTAGAATCCGGCTCCTACAATGAGCAGTTCTTC
d_call: .; clone_size: .; v_call: TRBV19; j_call: TRBJ1-1; cdr3_aa: CASSQAGTVNTEAFF; cdr3_nt: TGTGCCAGTAGTCAAGCCGGGACGGTCAACACTGAAGCTTTCTTT
d_call: TRBD1; clone_size: .; v_call: TRBV20-1; j_call: TRBJ2-7; cdr3_aa: CSARRTGASYEQYF; cdr3_nt: TGCAGTGCTAGAAGGACAGGGGCCTCCTACGAGCAGTACTTC
d_call: .; clone_size: many; v_call: TRBV20-1; j_call: TRBJ1-3; cdr3_aa: CSARPPGVRNTIYF; cdr3_nt: TGCAGTGCTAGACCCCCAGGGGTTAGAAACACCATATATTTT
d_call: .; clone_size: many; v_call: TRBV5-1; j_call: TRBJ2-1; cdr3_aa: CASRGGQGYNEQFF; cdr3_nt: TGCGCCAGCAGGGGGGGTCAAGGCTACAATGAGCAGTTCTTC
d_call: .; clone_size: .; v_call: TRBV4-2; j_call: TRBJ2-3; cdr3_aa: CASSQVERSTDTQYF; cdr3_nt: TGTGCCAGCAGCCAAGTGGAGCGGAGCACAGATACGCAGTATTTT
d_call: .; clone_size: .; v_call: TRBV29-1; j_call: TRBJ1-1; cdr3_aa: CSVAHRVDTEAFF; cdr3_nt: TGCAGCGTTGCTCACAGGGTGGACACTGAAGCTTTCTTT
d_call: .; clone_size: .; v_call: TRBV10-3; j_call: TRBJ2-5; cdr3_aa: CAIMRQIEETQYF; cdr3_nt: TGTGCCATCATGAGGCAGATTGAAGAGACCCAGTACTTC
d_call: TRBD2; clone_size: few; v_call: TRBV11-2; j_call: TRBJ2-5; cdr3_aa: CASSLHAGGPETQYF; cdr3_nt: TGTGCCAGCAGCTTACACGCGGGGGGCCCGGAGACCCAGTACTTC
d_call: .; clone_size: many; v_call: TRBV10-3; j_call: TRBJ1-1; cdr3_aa: CAISEYSVENTEAFF; cdr3_nt: TGTGCCATCAGTGAGTACAGTGTTGAAAACACTGAAGCTTTCTTT
d_call: .; clone_size: few; v_call: TRBV7-2; j_call: TRBJ2-7; cdr3_aa: CASSLGLGAEQYF; cdr3_nt: TGTGCCAGCAGCTTGGGGCTAGGGGCCGAGCAGTACTTC
d_call: .; clone_size: many; v_call: TRBV5-8; j_call: TRBJ2-2; cdr3_aa: CASSPALGNTGELFF; cdr3_nt: TGTGCCAGCAGCCCCGCCCTGGGGAACACCGGGGAGCTGTTTTTT
d_call: .; clone_size: .; v_call: TRBV20-1; j_call: TRBJ1-4; cdr3_aa: CSARDWLDATNEKLFF; cdr3_nt: TGCAGTGCTAGAGATTGGTTGGATGCAACTAATGAAAAACTGTTTTTT
d_call: TRBD1; clone_size: few; v_call: TRBV12-3/TRBV12-4; j_call: TRBJ2-3; cdr3_aa: CASRSDRVSTDTQYF; cdr3_nt: TGTGCCAGCAGATCAGACAGGGTGTCGACAGATACGCAGTATTTT
d_call: .; clone_size: few; v_call: TRBV7-2; j_call: TRBJ2-5; cdr3_aa: CASSFYQETQYF; cdr3_nt: TGTGCCAGCAGCTTCTACCAAGAGACCCAGTACTTC
d_call: .; clone_size: .; v_call: TRBV10-3; j_call: TRBJ2-7; cdr3_aa: CAISEPHAGEQYF; cdr3_nt: TGTGCCATCAGTGAACCGCATGCCGGTGAGCAGTACTTC
d_call: TRBD1; clone_size: many; v_call: TRBV20-1; j_call: TRBJ1-4; cdr3_aa: CSAGGRGAGKLFF; cdr3_nt: TGCAGTGCGGGAGGCAGGGGGGCGGGAAAACTGTTTTTT
d_call: TRBD2; clone_size: .; v_call: TRBV6-4; j_call: TRBJ2-1; cdr3_aa: CASSDLSGGGVNEQFF; cdr3_nt: TGTGCCAGCAGTGACCTGAGCGGGGGGGGAGTGAATGAGCAGTTCTTC
d_call: .; clone_size: .; v_call: TRBV20-1; j_call: TRBJ2-2; cdr3_aa: CSARTSSKDTGELFF; cdr3_nt: TGCAGTGCTAGGACTAGTAGTAAGGACACCGGGGAGCTGTTTTTT
d_call: .; clone_size: many; v_call: TRBV29-1; j_call: TRBJ2-3; cdr3_aa: CSVEGVQGTDTQYF; cdr3_nt: TGCAGCGTTGAAGGCGTCCAGGGGACAGATACGCAGTATTTT
d_call: .; clone_size: many; v_call: TRBV6-5; j_call: TRBJ2-7; cdr3_aa: CASSYRRDTTYEQYF; cdr3_nt: TGTGCCAGCAGTTACCGCCGGGACACCACCTACGAGCAGTACTTC
d_call: TRBD2; clone_size: few; v_call: TRBV20-1; j_call: TRBJ2-2; cdr3_aa: CSAPTGGNTGELFF; cdr3_nt: TGCAGTGCTCCTACGGGGGGGAACACCGGGGAGCTGTTTTTT